The source of this T cell receptor (beta chain) is a study of blood T cells in healthy people across ages. Study-wide findings and caveats: It was found that TCR beta diversity correlated strongly with the percentage of naive T cells. Older individuals had lower TCR beta diversity per million T cells (the decline was roughly linear).

As concerns this clonotype: What it binds is not known.

Through a sample-barcoded 5' primer and a J-beta primer mix, a second PCR was run for roughly 6 to 12 cycles. MiXCR, applied by TCRdb to the 5' RACE reads, yields one record per CDR3 protein. The sample yields under 1,000,000 distinct CDR3 sequences, more than 35% seen once. Isolation per sample recovered at least 7 million PBMCs. The germline V gene encodes CDR1 SQVTM and CDR2 ANQGSEA. V was cut by 7 bases and J by 1 base, with 13 bases left in between. This CDR3 has 13 amino acids. What was sequenced was blood. The chain carries TRBV29-1 and TRBJ1-1; perhaps TRBD1 as D (5 bases). The sequence was collected from a man older than 75 in good health. The CDR3 nucleotides read TGCAGCGCTAAGACAGAGGGGAACACTGAAGCTTTCTTT. It codes for CSAKTEGNTEAFF.